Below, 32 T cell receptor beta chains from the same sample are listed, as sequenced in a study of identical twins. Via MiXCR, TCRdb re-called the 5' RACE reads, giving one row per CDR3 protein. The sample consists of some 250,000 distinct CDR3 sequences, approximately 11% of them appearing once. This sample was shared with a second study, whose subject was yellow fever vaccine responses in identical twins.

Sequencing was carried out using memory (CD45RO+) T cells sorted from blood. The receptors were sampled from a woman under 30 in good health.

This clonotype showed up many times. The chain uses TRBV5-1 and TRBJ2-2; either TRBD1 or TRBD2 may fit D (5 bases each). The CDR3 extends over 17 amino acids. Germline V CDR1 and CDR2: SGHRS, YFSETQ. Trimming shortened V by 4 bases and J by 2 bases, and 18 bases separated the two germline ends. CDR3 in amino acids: CASSANPGAKNTGELFF. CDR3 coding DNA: TGCGCCAGCAGCGCGAACCCCGGGGCTAAAAACACCGGGGAGCTGTTTTTT.

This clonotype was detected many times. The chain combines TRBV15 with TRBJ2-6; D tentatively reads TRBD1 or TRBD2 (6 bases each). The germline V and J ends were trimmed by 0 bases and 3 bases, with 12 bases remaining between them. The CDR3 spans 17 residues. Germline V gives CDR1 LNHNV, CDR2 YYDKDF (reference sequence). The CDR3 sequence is CATSRDGGGYGANVLTF. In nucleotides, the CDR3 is TGTGCCACCAGCAGAGATGGAGGGGGGTATGGGGCCAACGTCCTGACTTTC. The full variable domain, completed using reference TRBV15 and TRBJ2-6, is DAMVIQNPRYQVTQFGKPVTLSCSQTLNHNVMYWYQQKSSQAPKLLFHYYDKDFNNEADTPDNFQSRRPNTSFCFLDIRSPGLGDTAMYLCATSRDGGGYGANVLTFGAGSRLTVL.

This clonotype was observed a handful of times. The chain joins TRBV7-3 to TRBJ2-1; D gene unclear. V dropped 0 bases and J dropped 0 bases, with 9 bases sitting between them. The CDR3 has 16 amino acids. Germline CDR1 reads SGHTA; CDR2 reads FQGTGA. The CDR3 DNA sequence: TGTGCCAGCAGCTTAACGGTCGAGAGCTCCTACAATGAGCAGTTCTTC. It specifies CASSLTVESSYNEQFF.

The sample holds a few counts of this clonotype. This chain's CDR3 is CASSYSPTTDTQYF. The DNA for the CDR3 is TGTGCCAGCAGTTACTCCCCCACGACAGATACGCAGTATTTT. This rearrangement joins TRBV6-5 to TRBJ2-3; D is ambiguous. Trimming took 0 bases from V and 3 from J, leaving 7 bases between them. This CDR3 is 14 amino acids long. The germline CDR1 and CDR2 sequences are MNHEY and SVGAGI.

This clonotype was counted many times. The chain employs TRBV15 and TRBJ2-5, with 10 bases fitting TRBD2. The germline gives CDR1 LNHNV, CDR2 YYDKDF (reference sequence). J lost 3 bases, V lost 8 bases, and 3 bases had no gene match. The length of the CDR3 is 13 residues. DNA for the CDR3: TGTGCCACCTCGGGACTAGCGAAAGAGACCCAGTACTTC. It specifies CATSGLAKETQYF.

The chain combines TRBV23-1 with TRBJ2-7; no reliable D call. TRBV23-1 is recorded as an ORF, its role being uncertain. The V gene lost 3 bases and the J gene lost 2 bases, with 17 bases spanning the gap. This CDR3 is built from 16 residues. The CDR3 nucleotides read TGCGCCAGCAGTCATGAGTCCACAGCCGCCCCCTACGAGCAGTACTTC. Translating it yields CASSHESTAAPYEQYF.

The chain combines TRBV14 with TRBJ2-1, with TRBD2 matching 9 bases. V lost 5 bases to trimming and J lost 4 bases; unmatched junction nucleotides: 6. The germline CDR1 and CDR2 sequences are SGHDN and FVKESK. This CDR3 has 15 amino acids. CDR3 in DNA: TGTGCCAGCAGCTCGCTAGCGGGGACATACAATGAGCAGTTCTTC. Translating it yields CASSSLAGTYNEQFF.

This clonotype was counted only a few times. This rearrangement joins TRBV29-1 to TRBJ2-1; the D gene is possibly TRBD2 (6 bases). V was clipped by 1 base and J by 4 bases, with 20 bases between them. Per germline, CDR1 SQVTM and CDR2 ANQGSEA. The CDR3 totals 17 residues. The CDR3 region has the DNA TGCAGCGTTGAAGTGACAAGTGGGGGGATCGATTACAATGAGCAGTTCTTC. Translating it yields CSVEVTSGGIDYNEQFF.

DNA for the CDR3: TGCAGTGCTAGAGACCCGACAGGCTCCTACGAGCAGTACTTC. Translated, it gives CSARDPTGSYEQYF. The chain couples TRBV20-1 to TRBJ2-7; D possibly corresponds to TRBD1 (6 bases). CDR1 and CDR2 from the germline V gene are DFQATT and SNEGSKA (reference sequence). The CDR3 is 14 residues long. Trimming took off 0 bases at V and 0 bases at J, with 9 bases between the two ends.

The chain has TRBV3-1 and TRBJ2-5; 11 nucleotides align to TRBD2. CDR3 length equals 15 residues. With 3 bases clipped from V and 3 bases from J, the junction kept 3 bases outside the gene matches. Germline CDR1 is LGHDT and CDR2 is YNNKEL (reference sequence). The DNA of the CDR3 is TGTGCCAGCAGCCACCTAGCGGGGGGAAAAGAGACCCAGTACTTC. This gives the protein CASSHLAGGKETQYF.

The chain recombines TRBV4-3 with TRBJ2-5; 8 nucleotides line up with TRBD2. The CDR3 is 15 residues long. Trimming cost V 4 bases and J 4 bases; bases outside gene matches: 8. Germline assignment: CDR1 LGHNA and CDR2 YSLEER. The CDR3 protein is CASSRVGLAGETQYF. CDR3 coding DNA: TGCGCCAGCAGCCGAGTGGGGCTAGCGGGAGAGACCCAGTACTTC.

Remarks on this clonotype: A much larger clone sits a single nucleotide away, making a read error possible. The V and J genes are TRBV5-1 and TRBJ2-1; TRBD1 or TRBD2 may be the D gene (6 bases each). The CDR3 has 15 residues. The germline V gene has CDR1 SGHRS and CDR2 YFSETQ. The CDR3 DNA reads TGCGCCAGCAGCCACGAGGGGGGATCCTACAGTGAGCAGTTCTTC. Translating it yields CASSHEGGSYSEQFF.

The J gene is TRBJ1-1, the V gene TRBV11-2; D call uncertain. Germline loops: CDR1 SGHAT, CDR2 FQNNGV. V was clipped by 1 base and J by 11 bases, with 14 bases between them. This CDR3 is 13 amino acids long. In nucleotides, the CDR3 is TGTGCCAGCAGCTTAGGAGGTATGACCGGCGCTTTCTTT. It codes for CASSLGGMTGAFF.

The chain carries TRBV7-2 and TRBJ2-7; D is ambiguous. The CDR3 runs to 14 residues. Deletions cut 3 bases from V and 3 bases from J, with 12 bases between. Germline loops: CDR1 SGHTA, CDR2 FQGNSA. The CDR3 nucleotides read TGTGCCAGCAGCTTTCAATCACAATACTACGAGCAGTACTTC. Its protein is CASSFQSQYYEQYF.

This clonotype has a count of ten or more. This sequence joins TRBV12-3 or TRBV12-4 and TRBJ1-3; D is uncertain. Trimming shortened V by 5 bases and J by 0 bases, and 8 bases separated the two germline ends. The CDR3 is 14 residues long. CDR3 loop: CASSQGLSGNTIYF. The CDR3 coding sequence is TGTGCCAGCAGTCAAGGGCTCTCTGGAAACACCATATATTTT.

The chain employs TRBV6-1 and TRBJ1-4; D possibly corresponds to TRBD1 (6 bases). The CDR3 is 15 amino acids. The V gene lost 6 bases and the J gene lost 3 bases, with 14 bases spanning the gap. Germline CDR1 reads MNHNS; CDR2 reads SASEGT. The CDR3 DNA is TGTGCCAGCAGACAGGGAAGTAGGGCTAATGAAAAACTGTTTTTT. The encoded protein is CASRQGSRANEKLFF.

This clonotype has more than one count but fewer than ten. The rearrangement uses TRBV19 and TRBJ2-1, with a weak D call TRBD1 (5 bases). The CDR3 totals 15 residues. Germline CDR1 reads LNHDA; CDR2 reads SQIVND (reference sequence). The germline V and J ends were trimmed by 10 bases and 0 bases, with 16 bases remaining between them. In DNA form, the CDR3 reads TGTGCCACCCTTCCCCGAGACAGCTCCTACAATGAGCAGTTCTTC. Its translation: CATLPRDSSYNEQFF. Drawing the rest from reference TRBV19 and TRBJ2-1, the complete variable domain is DGGITQSPKYLFRKEGQNVTLSCEQNLNHDAMYWYRQDPGQGLRLIYYSQIVNDFQKGDIAEGYSVSREKKESFPLTVTSAQKNPTAFYLCATLPRDSSYNEQFFGPGTRLTVL.

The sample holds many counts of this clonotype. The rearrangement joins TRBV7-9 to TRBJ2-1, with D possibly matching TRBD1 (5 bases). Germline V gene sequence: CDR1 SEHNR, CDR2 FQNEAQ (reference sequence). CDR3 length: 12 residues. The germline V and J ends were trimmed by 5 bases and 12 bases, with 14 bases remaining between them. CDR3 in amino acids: CASSQAGMGQFF. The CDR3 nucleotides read TGTGCCAGCAGCCAGGCAGGGATGGGGCAGTTCTTC. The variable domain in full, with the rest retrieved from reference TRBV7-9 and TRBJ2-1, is DTGVSQNPRHKITKRGQNVTFRCDPISEHNRLYWYRQTLGQGPEFLTYFQNEAQLEKSRLLSDRFSAERPKGSFSTLEIQRTEQGDSAMYLCASSQAGMGQFFGPGTRLTVL.

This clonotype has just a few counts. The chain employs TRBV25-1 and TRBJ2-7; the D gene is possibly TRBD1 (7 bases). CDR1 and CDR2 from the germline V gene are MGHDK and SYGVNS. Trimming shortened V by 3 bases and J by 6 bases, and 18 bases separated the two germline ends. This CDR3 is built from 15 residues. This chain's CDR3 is CASSDRTGPSAEQYF. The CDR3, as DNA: TGTGCCAGCAGTGATAGGACAGGCCCTAGCGCCGAGCAGTACTTC.

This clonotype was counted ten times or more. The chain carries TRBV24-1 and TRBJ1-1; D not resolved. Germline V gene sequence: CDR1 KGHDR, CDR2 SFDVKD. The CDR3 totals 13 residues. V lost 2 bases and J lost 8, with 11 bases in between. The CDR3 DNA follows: TGTGCCACCAGTGATTGGGAACAAAAGGAAGCTTTCTTT. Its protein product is CATSDWEQKEAFF.

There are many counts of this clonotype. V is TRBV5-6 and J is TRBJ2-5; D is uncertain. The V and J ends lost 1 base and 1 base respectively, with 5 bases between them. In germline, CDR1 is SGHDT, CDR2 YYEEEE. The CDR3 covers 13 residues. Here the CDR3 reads CASSLKLQETQYF. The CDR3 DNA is TGTGCCAGCAGCTTGAAACTCCAAGAGACCCAGTACTTC.

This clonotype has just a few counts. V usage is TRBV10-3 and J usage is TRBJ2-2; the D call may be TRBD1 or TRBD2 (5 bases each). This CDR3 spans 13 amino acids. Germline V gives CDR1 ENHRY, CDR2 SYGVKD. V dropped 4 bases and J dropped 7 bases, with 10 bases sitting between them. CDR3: CAISVTADGELFF. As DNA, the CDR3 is TGTGCCATCAGTGTGACAGCGGACGGGGAGCTGTTTTTT.

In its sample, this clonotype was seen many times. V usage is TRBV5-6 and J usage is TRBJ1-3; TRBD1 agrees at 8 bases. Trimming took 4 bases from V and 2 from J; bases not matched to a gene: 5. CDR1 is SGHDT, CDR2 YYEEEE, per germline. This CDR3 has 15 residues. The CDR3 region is CASSRTGSAGNTIYF. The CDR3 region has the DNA TGTGCCAGCAGCAGGACAGGGAGCGCTGGAAACACCATATATTTT.

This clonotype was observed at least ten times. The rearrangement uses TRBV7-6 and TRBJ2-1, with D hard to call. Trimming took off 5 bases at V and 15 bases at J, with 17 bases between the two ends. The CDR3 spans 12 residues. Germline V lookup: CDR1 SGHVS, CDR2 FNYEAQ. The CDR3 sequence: CASSPDQSGPFF. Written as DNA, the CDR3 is TGTGCCAGCAGCCCCGACCAATCCGGGCCGTTCTTC.

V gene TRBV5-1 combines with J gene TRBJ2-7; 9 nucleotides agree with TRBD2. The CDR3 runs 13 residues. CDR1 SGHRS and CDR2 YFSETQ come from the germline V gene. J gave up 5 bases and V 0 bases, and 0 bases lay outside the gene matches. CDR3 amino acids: CASSLGGGDEQYF. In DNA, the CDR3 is TGCGCCAGCAGCTTGGGCGGGGGGGACGAGCAGTACTTC.

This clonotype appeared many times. The CDR3 region is CASSYSLAGEGFSYNEQFF. As DNA, the CDR3 is TGTGCCAGCAGTTACTCATTAGCGGGAGAGGGGTTTTCCTACAATGAGCAGTTCTTC. The chain recombines TRBV6-2 or TRBV6-3 with TRBJ2-1; 9 bases align to TRBD2. CDR3 size: 19 residues. Germline loops: CDR1 MNHEY, CDR2 SVGEGT. V was pared by 0 bases and J by 1 base, with 10 bases of the junction left unmatched.

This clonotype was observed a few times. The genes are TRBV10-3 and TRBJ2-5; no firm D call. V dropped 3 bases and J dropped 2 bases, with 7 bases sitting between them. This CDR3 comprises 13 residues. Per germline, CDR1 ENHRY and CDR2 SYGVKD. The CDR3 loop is CAISDRQQETQYF. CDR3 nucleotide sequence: TGTGCCATCAGTGACAGGCAACAAGAGACCCAGTACTTC.

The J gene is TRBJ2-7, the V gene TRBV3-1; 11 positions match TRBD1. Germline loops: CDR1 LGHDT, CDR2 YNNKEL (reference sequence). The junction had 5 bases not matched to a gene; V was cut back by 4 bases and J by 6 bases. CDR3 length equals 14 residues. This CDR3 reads CASSLLGTGGEQYF. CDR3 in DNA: TGTGCCAGCAGCCTCCTGGGGACAGGGGGCGAGCAGTACTTC.

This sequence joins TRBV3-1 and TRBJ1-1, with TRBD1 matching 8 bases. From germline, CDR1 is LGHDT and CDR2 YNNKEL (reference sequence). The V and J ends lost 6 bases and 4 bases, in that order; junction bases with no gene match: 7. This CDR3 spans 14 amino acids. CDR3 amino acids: CASSQGASVTEAFF. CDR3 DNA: TGTGCCAGCAGTCAGGGGGCTTCGGTCACTGAAGCTTTCTTT.

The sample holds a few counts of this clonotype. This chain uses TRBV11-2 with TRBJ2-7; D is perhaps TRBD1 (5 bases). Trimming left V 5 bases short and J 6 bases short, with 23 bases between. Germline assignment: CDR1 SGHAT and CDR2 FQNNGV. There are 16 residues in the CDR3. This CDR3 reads CASSPNPGRALLEQYF. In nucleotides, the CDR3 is TGTGCCAGCAGCCCAAACCCGGGCAGGGCCCTCCTCGAGCAGTACTTC.

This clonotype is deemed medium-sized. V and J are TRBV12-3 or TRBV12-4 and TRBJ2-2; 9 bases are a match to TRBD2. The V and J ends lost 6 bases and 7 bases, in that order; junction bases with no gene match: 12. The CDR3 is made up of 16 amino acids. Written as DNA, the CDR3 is TGTGCCAGCAGGTCTCCCCTAGCGGGGTTGAGCGGGGAGCTGTTTTTT. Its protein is CASRSPLAGLSGELFF.

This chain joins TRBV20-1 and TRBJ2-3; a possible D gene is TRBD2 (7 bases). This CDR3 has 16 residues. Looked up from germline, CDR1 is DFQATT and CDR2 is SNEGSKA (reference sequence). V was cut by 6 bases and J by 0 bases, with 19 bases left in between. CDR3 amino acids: CSAQRGGGFSTDTQYF. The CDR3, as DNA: TGCAGTGCCCAGAGAGGGGGAGGGTTTAGCACAGATACGCAGTATTTT.